This TCR beta chain derives from a study of T cells after yellow fever vaccination. A single record per CDR3 protein comes from TCRdb applying MiXCR to the 5' RACE reads. The profile covers 95,000 to 100,000 distinct CDR3 sequences, with approximately 6.3% appearing a single time and about 41% taken by the ten largest. This CDR3 spans 15 amino acids. Germline V gives CDR1 DFQATT, CDR2 SNEGSKA (reference sequence). Trimming removed 2 bases at V and 1 base at J, with 14 bases between. The sample holds one count of this clonotype. V gene TRBV20-1 combines with J gene TRBJ2-5, with unresolved D. The TCR sequence derives from a man between 18 and 29 years old who received the YFV17D yellow fever vaccine. This specimen consisted of CD8+ T cells sorted from PBMCs, obtained 10 days after the yellow fever booster vaccination. CDR3 sequence (DNA): TGCAGTGCTAGAACACCCCACCCGGGCCAAGAGACCCAGTACTTC. Amino acids: CSARTPHPGQETQYF.